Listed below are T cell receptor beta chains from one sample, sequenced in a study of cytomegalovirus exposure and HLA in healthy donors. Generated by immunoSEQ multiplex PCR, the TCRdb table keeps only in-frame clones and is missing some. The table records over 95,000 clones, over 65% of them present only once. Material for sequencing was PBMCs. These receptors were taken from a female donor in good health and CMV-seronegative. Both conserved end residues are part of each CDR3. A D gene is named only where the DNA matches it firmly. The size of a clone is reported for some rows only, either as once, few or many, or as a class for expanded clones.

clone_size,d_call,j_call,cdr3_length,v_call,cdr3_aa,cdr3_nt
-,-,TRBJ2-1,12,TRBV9,CASSVASNEQFF,TGTGCCAGCAGCGTAGCTAGCAATGAGCAGTTCTTC
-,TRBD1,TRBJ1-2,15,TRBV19,CASSFSTGGAYGYTF,TGTGCCAGTAGCTTTTCCACAGGGGGCGCGTATGGCTACACCTTC
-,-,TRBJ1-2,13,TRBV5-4,CASSPTPGVGYTF,TGTGCCAGCAGCCCGACCCCAGGGGTCGGCTACACCTTC
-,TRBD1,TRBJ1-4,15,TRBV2,CASRAGTGVNEKLFF,TGTGCCAGCAGGGCCGGGACAGGGGTTAATGAAAAACTGTTTTTT
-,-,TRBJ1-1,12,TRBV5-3,CARSPPDTEAFF,TGTGCCAGAAGCCCCCCGGACACTGAAGCTTTCTTT
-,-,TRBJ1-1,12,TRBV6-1,CATGVQGTEAFF,TGTGCCACGGGGGTGCAGGGCACTGAAGCTTTCTTT
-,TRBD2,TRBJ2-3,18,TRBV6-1,CASSEELAGGPVTDTQYF,TGTGCCAGCAGTGAAGAACTAGCGGGGGGGCCTGTCACAGATACGCAGTATTTT
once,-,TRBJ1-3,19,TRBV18,CASSPPKPFEKKTGNTIYF,TGTGCCAGCTCACCACCGAAACCGTTTGAGAAAAAAACTGGAAACACCATATATTTT
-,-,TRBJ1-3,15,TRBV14,CASSQGRGRGNTIYF,TGTGCCAGCAGCCAGGGCAGGGGCCGGGGAAACACCATATATTTT
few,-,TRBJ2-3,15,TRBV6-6,CASTPAWLGTDTQYF,TGTGCCAGCACCCCCGCTTGGCTGGGCACAGATACGCAGTATTTT
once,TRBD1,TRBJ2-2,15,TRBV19,CASRGGQANTGELFF,TGTGCCAGTAGGGGGGGACAGGCGAACACCGGGGAGCTGTTTTTT
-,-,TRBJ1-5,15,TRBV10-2,CASSESQSSNQPQHF,TGCGCCAGCAGTGAGTCCCAGTCTAGCAATCAGCCCCAGCATTTT
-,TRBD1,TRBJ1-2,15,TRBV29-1,CSVGTGGGLNYGYTF,TGCAGCGTTGGGACAGGCGGAGGTCTTAACTATGGCTACACCTTC
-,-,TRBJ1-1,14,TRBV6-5,CASSLQERNTEAFF,TGTGCCAGCAGCCTACAGGAGAGGAACACTGAAGCTTTCTTT
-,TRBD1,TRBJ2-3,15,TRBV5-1,CASSRDRGIGDTQYF,TGCGCCAGCAGCAGGGACAGGGGGATTGGAGATACGCAGTATTTT
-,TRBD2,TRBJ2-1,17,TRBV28,CASSWGLAGGSYNEQFF,TGTGCCAGCAGTTGGGGACTAGCGGGAGGCTCCTACAATGAGCAGTTCTTC
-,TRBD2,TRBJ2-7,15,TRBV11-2,CASSLYGGGAYEQYF,TGTGCCAGCAGCTTATACGGGGGGGGAGCCTACGAGCAGTACTTC
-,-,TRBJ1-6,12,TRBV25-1,CASSGVNSPLHF,TGTGCCAGCAGTGGCGTAAATTCACCCCTCCACTTT
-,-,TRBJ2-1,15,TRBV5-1,CASSLDGSSYNEQFF,TGCGCCAGCAGCCTGGACGGGAGCTCCTACAATGAGCAGTTCTTC
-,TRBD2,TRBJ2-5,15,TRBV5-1,CASSSSGGAGETQYF,TGCGCCAGCAGCTCAAGCGGGGGAGCGGGGGAGACCCAGTACTTC
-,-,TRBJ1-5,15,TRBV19,CASSIVPGGNQPQHF,TGTGCCAGTAGTATAGTCCCGGGTGGCAATCAGCCCCAGCATTTT
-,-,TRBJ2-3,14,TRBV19,CASTFAGGTDTQYF,TGTGCCAGTACCTTCGCAGGGGGCACAGATACGCAGTATTTT
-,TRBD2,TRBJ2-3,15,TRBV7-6,CASRSSGGSTDTQYF,TGTGCCAGCAGATCTAGCGGGGGAAGCACAGATACGCAGTATTTT
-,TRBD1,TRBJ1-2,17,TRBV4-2,CASSLNDRGGLNYGYTF,TGTGCCAGCAGCCTAAACGACAGGGGCGGATTAAACTATGGCTACACCTTC
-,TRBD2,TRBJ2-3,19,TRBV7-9,CASSRRGASGGHFTDTQYF,TGTGCCAGCAGCAGAAGGGGCGCTAGCGGGGGACATTTCACAGATACGCAGTATTTT
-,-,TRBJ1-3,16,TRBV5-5,CASSLRDIRSGNTIYF,TGTGCCAGCAGTCTCCGGGACATCCGCTCTGGAAACACCATATATTTT
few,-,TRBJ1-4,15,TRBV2,CASKTDTSTNEKLFF,TGTGCCAGCAAGACGGACACCTCAACTAATGAAAAACTGTTTTTT
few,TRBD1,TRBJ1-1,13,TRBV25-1,CASGAGGSTEAFF,TGTGCCAGCGGAGCAGGGGGCTCCACTGAAGCTTTCTTT
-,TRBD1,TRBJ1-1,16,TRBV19,CASSARTGTGVTEAFF,TGTGCCAGTAGTGCCCGGACCGGGACAGGGGTGACTGAAGCTTTCTTT
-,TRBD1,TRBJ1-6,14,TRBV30,CAWLQGEYNSPLHF,TGTGCCTGGCTACAGGGGGAGTATAATTCACCCCTCCACTTT
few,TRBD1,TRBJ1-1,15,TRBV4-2,CASSQGDRENTEAFF,TGTGCCAGCAGCCAGGGGGACAGGGAAAACACTGAAGCTTTCTTT
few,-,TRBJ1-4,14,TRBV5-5,CASSLFGQTEKLFF,TGTGCCAGCAGCTTGTTCGGACAGACTGAAAAACTGTTTTTT
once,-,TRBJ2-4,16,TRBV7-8,CASSLEVGRVKNIQYF,TGTGCCAGCAGCTTAGAGGTGGGCAGGGTGAAAAACATTCAGTACTTC
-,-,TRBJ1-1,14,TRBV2,CASKLYRENTEAFF,TGTGCCAGCAAGCTTTACAGAGAAAACACTGAAGCTTTCTTT
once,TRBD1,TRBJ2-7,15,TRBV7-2,CASSSRGTGANEQYF,TGTGCCAGCAGCTCTAGGGGGACAGGGGCCAACGAGCAGTACTTC